A selection of T cell receptor beta chains follows, all from one sample in a study of shared clonotypes between healthy human individuals. The table came from immunoSEQ multiplex PCR; TCRdb's copy has only in-frame clones and leaves some out. This sample carries roughly 2.6 million clones, just over 90% of them seen once, and the ten largest clones take around 0.15%. Sequenced sample: naive CD4+ T cells sorted from blood. These receptors were taken from a man between 18 and 29 years old in good health. The CDR3 runs from the conserved cysteine through the conserved F or W. A D gene is named only where the DNA matches it firmly. Clone size appears in some rows only: once, few, many, or a class for an expanded clone.

j_call: TRBJ1-5
cdr3_length: 15
v_call: TRBV28
clone_size: .
d_call: .
cdr3_aa: CASSLEGISNQPQHF
cdr3_nt: TGTGCCAGCAGTTTAGAGGGGATAAGCAATCAGCCCCAGCATTTT

j_call: TRBJ1-1
cdr3_length: 15
v_call: TRBV6-6
clone_size: .
d_call: TRBD1
cdr3_aa: CASSYLRQGTTEAFF
cdr3_nt: TGTGCCAGCAGTTACCTGAGACAGGGGACAACTGAAGCTTTCTTT

j_call: TRBJ2-1
cdr3_length: 19
v_call: TRBV18
clone_size: .
d_call: TRBD2
cdr3_aa: CASSPLSPSGVISYNEQFF
cdr3_nt: TGTGCCAGCTCACCATTGTCGCCTAGCGGGGTAATCTCCTACAATGAGCAGTTCTTC

j_call: TRBJ2-7
cdr3_length: 13
v_call: TRBV2
clone_size: .
d_call: .
cdr3_aa: CASNWEVSYEQYF
cdr3_nt: TGTGCCAGCAATTGGGAAGTCTCCTACGAGCAGTACTTC

j_call: TRBJ1-1
cdr3_length: 14
v_call: TRBV7-2
clone_size: .
d_call: TRBD1
cdr3_aa: CASSQRQGTGEAFF
cdr3_nt: TGTGCCAGCAGCCAGAGACAGGGTACGGGTGAAGCTTTCTTT

j_call: TRBJ1-1
cdr3_length: 15
v_call: TRBV9
clone_size: few
d_call: .
cdr3_aa: CASSVVAAPNTEAFF
cdr3_nt: TGTGCCAGCAGCGTAGTAGCGGCCCCGAACACTGAAGCTTTCTTT

j_call: TRBJ2-1
cdr3_length: 16
v_call: TRBV7-2
clone_size: once
d_call: TRBD1
cdr3_aa: CASSSAGTGGFNEQFF
cdr3_nt: TGTGCCAGCAGCTCAGCCGGGACAGGGGGGTTCAATGAGCAGTTCTTC

j_call: TRBJ1-5
cdr3_length: 14
v_call: TRBV6-5
clone_size: .
d_call: .
cdr3_aa: CASRGAGEGQPQHF
cdr3_nt: TGTGCCAGCAGGGGGGCAGGGGAAGGTCAGCCCCAGCATTTT

j_call: TRBJ2-3
cdr3_length: 14
v_call: TRBV5-1
clone_size: .
d_call: TRBD1
cdr3_aa: CASRLTGYTDTQYF
cdr3_nt: TGCGCCAGCAGGCTGACAGGGTACACAGATACGCAGTATTTT

j_call: TRBJ1-2
cdr3_length: 13
v_call: TRBV7-9
clone_size: .
d_call: .
cdr3_aa: CASSPLLNYGYTF
cdr3_nt: TGTGCCAGCAGTCCTCTCCTCAACTATGGCTACACCTTC

j_call: TRBJ2-1
cdr3_length: 16
v_call: TRBV4-1
clone_size: .
d_call: .
cdr3_aa: CASSQGAVSSYNEQFF
cdr3_nt: TGCGCCAGCAGCCAGGGTGCCGTGAGCTCCTACAATGAGCAGTTCTTC

j_call: TRBJ2-4
cdr3_length: 17
v_call: TRBV4-3
clone_size: .
d_call: .
cdr3_aa: CASSHRSVKGYKNIQYF
cdr3_nt: TGCGCCAGCAGCCACCGGTCCGTTAAGGGGTACAAAAACATTCAGTACTTC

j_call: TRBJ1-2
cdr3_length: 16
v_call: TRBV11-2
clone_size: .
d_call: .
cdr3_aa: CASSNGGVQGGYGYTF
cdr3_nt: TGTGCCAGCAGCAACGGGGGGGTCCAGGGAGGATATGGCTACACCTTC